The entry that follows covers one T cell receptor (beta chain) sequence. This clonotype was picked up many times. The antigen it recognizes is unknown. There are no base qualities to consult, and no much larger clone falls within one base. The time point tag for this specimen amounts to: pre-pandemic baseline sample and day 111 after first positive SARS-CoV-2 test. This entry comes from a study of kidney transplant recipient with SARS-CoV-2 infection (dated by TCRdb to the early 2020s). V was cut back by 0 bases and J by 1 base, leaving a gap of 13 bases between them. The CDR3, from cysteine to phenylalanine, totals 17 residues. The kept DNA is CDR3 alone, 51 bases in frame from the first base. Per the germline V gene, SGHAT is the CDR1 and FQNNGV is the CDR2. TCRdb names Illumina MiSeq as the instrument used. The peripheral T cell repertoire was profiled for human TCRbeta genes. For the original study's pipeline: To account for variability over time, differences in clonotype abundance were tested using beta-binomial modelling. Expanded clonotypes were screened against the ImmuneCODE reference database of SARS-CoV-2-associated TCRs and mapped to viral genome regions. Additional analyses of the repertoire looked at TRBV gene usage, CDR3 length, CDR3 amino acid overlap between time points, clonotype abundance distributions and Jaccard similarity. TCRdb reprocessed the public reads (quality trimming at Q25 with fastp, clone calling with MiXCR) and kept in-frame beta chains. Duplicate CDR3 protein sequences are folded into a single record with the most common DNA and genes. TCRdb's processing, not the authors', yielded these V and J calls. For this sample the table gives approximately 240,000 distinct CDR3 sequences, of which more than 25% were detected only once. Of the sample, around 7.8% falls within the top ten clones.

The sequence derives from a male patient aged 25 to 39 who had COVID-19 and was a kidney transplant recipient. Once a transplant has taken place, some T cells may be donor derived. The sequence joins TRBV11-2 to TRBJ2-1; a tentative D match to TRBD2 spans 5 bases. Sequencing was performed on a blood sample, taken at baseline and on day 111 from a kidney transplant recipient. The sequenced DNA: TGTGCCAGCAGCTTAGATAGAGGCGGGCGGTCCTACAATGAGCAGTTCTTC. Its amino acids are CASSLDRGGRSYNEQFF. The variable domain in full, with residues beyond the CDR3 obtained from the reference TRBV11-2 and TRBJ2-1 genes, is EAGVAQSPRYKIIEKRQSVAFWCNPISGHATLYWYQQILGQGPKLLIQFQNNGVVDDSQLPKDRFSAERLKGVDSTLKIQPAKLEDSAVYLCASSLDRGGRSYNEQFFGPGTRLTVL.